What follows are 14 T cell receptor beta chains derived from one specimen sequenced in a study of identifying expanded T cells in peripheral blood. Sequencing used immunoSEQ multiplex PCR; TCRdb keeps in-frame clones, though not all of them. Of about 110,000 clones in the sample, around nine tenths were seen once. Sequencing input: blood. The source of these receptors is a person between 18 and 70 years old in good health.

The genes are TRBV6-6 and TRBJ1-5; possibly TRBD1 for D (5 bases). V gave up 0 bases and J gave up 2 bases, with 8 bases separating them. This CDR3 is 15 amino acids long. Germline loops: CDR1 MNHNY, CDR2 SVGAGI (reference sequence). The CDR3, as DNA: TGTGCCAGCAGTTACTCGGGGCTTGGCAATCAGCCCCAGCATTTT. It translates to CASSYSGLGNQPQHF.

The sample holds one count of this clone. V and J are TRBV2 and TRBJ2-6, with 7 nucleotides matching TRBD1. Germline trimming cut 6 bases from V and 2 bases from J; bases unmatched to any gene: 4. The CDR3 is 15 residues long. CDR1 SNHLY and CDR2 FYNNEI come from the germline V gene. The CDR3 nucleotides are TGTGCCAGCAGGGGTGACAGGGCTGGGGCCAACGTCCTGACTTTC. Its protein product is CASRGDRAGANVLTF.

In its sample, this clone was seen a few times. The chain combines TRBV18 with TRBJ1-2; TRBD1 agrees at 7 bases. The CDR3 extends over 14 amino acids. Germline V gene data show CDR1 as KGHSH and CDR2 as LQKENI. V was clipped by 4 bases and J by 3 bases; unmatched bases: 5. The CDR3 sequence: CASSQGARDYGYTF. As DNA, the CDR3 is TGTGCCAGCTCACAGGGGGCGCGGGACTATGGCTACACCTTC.

The chain carries TRBV25-1 and TRBJ1-1; D is possibly TRBD1 (6 bases). This CDR3 has 13 amino acids. Deletions cut 6 bases from V and 1 base from J, with 9 bases between. Germline V gene data show CDR1 as MGHDK and CDR2 as SYGVNS. The CDR3 protein is CASRTTGNTEAFF. CDR3 DNA sequence: TGTGCCAGCAGGACGACAGGGAACACTGAAGCTTTCTTT.

This chain links TRBV25-1 with TRBJ2-7, with a possible D match to TRBD1 (6 bases). This CDR3 has 15 amino acids. From germline, CDR1 is MGHDK and CDR2 SYGVNS. Trimming took 4 bases from V and 3 from J, leaving 16 bases between them. The DNA of the CDR3 is TGTGCCAGCAGTGTATCAGGGGAAGTAGGCTACGAGCAGTACTTC. Its protein product is CASSVSGEVGYEQYF.

V and J are TRBV7-7 and TRBJ2-5; no reliable D call. The CDR3 runs 13 residues. The germline CDR1 and CDR2 sequences are SSHAT and FNYEAQ (reference sequence). The ends were cut back, 5 bases at V and 2 bases at J, with 9 bases in the middle. In DNA, the CDR3 is TGTGCCAGCAGCAAAGGAAGGCAAGAGACCCAGTACTTC. Protein: CASSKGRQETQYF.

The V call is TRBV15, the J call TRBJ2-2; tentative D call: TRBD2 (5 bases). The V gene's germline CDR1 is LNHNV and CDR2 YYDKDF (reference sequence). Trimming left V 5 bases short and J 3 bases short, with 10 bases between. The CDR3 runs to 14 residues. The CDR3 DNA is TGTGCCACCAGCCCCGCCGGGGACACCGGGGAGCTGTTTTTT. Protein product: CATSPAGDTGELFF. The complete variable domain, with remaining parts taken from reference TRBV15 and TRBJ2-2, reads DAMVIQNPRYQVTQFGKPVTLSCSQTLNHNVMYWYQQKSSQAPKLLFHYYDKDFNNEADTPDNFQSRRPNTSFCFLDIRSPGLGDTAMYLCATSPAGDTGELFFGEGSRLTVL.

This rearrangement joins TRBV5-4 to TRBJ2-7, with D tentatively TRBD2 (5 bases). Trimming cost V 5 bases and J 1 base, with 10 bases left between them. CDR3 size: 13 residues. CDR1 and CDR2 from the germline V gene are SGHNT and YYREEE (reference sequence). For the CDR3, the DNA is TGTGCCAGCAGTAAAGCGGTTTCCTACGAGCAGTACTTC. Protein product: CASSKAVSYEQYF.

This sequence joins TRBV7-9 and TRBJ2-2; the D gene is possibly TRBD2 (5 bases). Per germline, CDR1 SEHNR and CDR2 FQNEAQ (reference sequence). The CDR3 loop spans 14 amino acids. V was trimmed by 3 bases and J by 2 bases, leaving 7 bases between them. The CDR3, as DNA: TGTGCCAGCAGCTTGGCTAGCAACACCGGGGAGCTGTTTTTT. This gives the protein CASSLASNTGELFF.

This rearrangement joins TRBV27 to TRBJ1-5, with D uncertain. CDR1 and CDR2 (germline): MNHEY, SMNVEV (reference sequence). V dropped 2 bases and J dropped 7 bases, with 9 bases sitting between them. There are 13 residues in the CDR3. Here the CDR3 DNA reads TGTGCCAGCAGTTTAAACGGTCAACAGCCCCAGCATTTT. This gives the protein CASSLNGQQPQHF.

This clone was seen only once. The chain carries TRBV18 and TRBJ2-7, with 7 bases identical to TRBD2. CDR1 is KGHSH and CDR2 is LQKENI in the germline V gene. The CDR3 runs 12 residues. V dropped 2 bases and J dropped 12; count of bases not matched to a gene: 7. The CDR3 DNA sequence: TGTGCCAGCTCACCAATGGGGGGGACGGGGTACTTC. It specifies CASSPMGGTGYF. Drawing the rest from reference TRBV18 and TRBJ2-7, the complete variable domain is NAGVMQNPRHLVRRRGQEARLRCSPMKGHSHVYWYRQLPEEGLKFMVYLQKENIIDESGMPKERFSAEFPKEGPSILRIQQVVRGDSAAYFCASSPMGGTGYFGPGTRLTVT.

The V call is TRBV9, the J call TRBJ2-7; perhaps D is TRBD1 or TRBD2 (5 bases each). The V end lost 4 bases, the J end lost 6 bases, and 14 bases lay between the germline ends. Germline V gene sequence: CDR1 SGDLS, CDR2 YYNGEE. This CDR3 contains 13 residues. CDR3 in amino acids: CASSKDSRGEQYF. The CDR3 DNA follows: TGTGCCAGCAGCAAGGACTCAAGGGGCGAGCAGTACTTC.

Details on this clone: An end of the junction differs from the germline gene, which may be a read error. J is TRBJ2-3 and V is TRBV6-5; D unclear. CDR1 and CDR2 (germline): MNHEY, SVGAGI. The CDR3 has 15 residues. In DNA, the CDR3 is TGTGCCATCAGTCCACTCGGTGTAGGACCAGATACGCAGTATTTT. It encodes CAISPLGVGPDTQYF.

The chain joins TRBV15 to TRBJ1-4; D is uncertain. From germline, CDR1 is LNHNV and CDR2 YYDKDF (reference sequence). V lost 8 bases to trimming and J lost 3 bases, with 10 bases between them. The CDR3 is made up of 13 amino acids. The CDR3 DNA follows: TGTGCCACCGGTACAGCCGCTAATGAAAAACTGTTTTTT. Translating it yields CATGTAANEKLFF.